This TCR beta chain came from a study of cytotoxic CD8 clonotypes in ibrutinib-treated CLL. CDR1 is GTSNPN and CDR2 is SVGIG in the germline V gene (reference sequence). V dropped 2 bases and J dropped 6; count of bases not matched to a gene: 4. The CDR3 has 14 amino acids. Method: immunoSEQ multiplex PCR; TCRdb's copy keeps in-frame clones and lacks some. The table includes over 40,000 clones, approximately 82% detected once. The sample here was PBMCs, taken after 24 months of ibrutinib treatment. This sequence was found in a human donor with chronic lymphocytic leukemia. The gene calls are TRBV30 and TRBJ2-3; 11 nucleotides align to TRBD2. The CDR3 protein is CAWSLAGGGDTQYF. For the CDR3, the DNA is TGTGCCTGGAGTTTAGCGGGAGGGGGGGATACGCAGTATTTT.